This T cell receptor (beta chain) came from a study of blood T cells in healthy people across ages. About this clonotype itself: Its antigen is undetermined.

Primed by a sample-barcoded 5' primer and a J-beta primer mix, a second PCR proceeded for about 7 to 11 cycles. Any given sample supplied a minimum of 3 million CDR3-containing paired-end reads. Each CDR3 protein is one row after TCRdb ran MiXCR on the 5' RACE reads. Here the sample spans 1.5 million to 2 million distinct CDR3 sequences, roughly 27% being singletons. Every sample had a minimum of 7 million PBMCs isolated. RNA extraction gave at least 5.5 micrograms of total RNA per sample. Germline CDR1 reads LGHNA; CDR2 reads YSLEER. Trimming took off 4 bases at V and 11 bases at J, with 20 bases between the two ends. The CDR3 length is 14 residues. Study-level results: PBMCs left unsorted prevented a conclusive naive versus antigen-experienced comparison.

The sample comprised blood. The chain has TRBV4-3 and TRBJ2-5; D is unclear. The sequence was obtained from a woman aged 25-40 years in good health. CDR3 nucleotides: TGCGCCAGCAGCCGAAAACCCTTATTAGATGAGCAGTACTTC. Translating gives CASSRKPLLDEQYF.